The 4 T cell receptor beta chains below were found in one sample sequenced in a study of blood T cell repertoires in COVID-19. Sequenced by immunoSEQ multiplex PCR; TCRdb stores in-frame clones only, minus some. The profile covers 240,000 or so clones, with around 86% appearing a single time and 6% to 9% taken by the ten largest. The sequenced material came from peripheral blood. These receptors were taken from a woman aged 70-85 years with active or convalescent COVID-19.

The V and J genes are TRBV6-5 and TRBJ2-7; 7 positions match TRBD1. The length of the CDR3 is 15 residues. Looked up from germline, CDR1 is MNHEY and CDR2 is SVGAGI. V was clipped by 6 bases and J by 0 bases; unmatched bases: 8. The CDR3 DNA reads TGTGCCAGCAGGAGGGACAGATCAAGCTCCTACGAGCAGTACTTC. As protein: CASRRDRSSSYEQYF.

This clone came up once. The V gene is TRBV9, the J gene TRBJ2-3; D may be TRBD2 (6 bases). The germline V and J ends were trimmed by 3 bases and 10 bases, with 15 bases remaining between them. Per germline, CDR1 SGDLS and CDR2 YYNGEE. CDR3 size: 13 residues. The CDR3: CASSGEGPGAQYF. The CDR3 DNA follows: TGTGCCAGCAGCGGAGAGGGACCGGGAGCGCAGTATTTT.

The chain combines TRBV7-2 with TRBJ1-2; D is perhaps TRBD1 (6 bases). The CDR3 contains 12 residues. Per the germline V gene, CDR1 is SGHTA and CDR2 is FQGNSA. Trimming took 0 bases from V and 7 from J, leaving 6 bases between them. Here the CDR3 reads CASSLAGGGYTF. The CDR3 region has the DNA TGTGCCAGCAGCTTAGCAGGGGGTGGCTACACCTTC.

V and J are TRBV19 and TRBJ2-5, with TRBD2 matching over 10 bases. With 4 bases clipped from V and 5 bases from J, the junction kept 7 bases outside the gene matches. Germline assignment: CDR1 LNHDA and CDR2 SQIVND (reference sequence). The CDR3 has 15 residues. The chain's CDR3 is CASSTQRGGQETQYF. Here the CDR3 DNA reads TGTGCCAGTAGTACTCAGCGGGGGGGCCAGGAGACCCAGTACTTC.